The 14 T cell receptor beta chains below all came from one sample that was sequenced in a study of T cells in Graves' hyperthyroidism and ophthalmopathy. There were TCR beta CDR3 regions amplified from RNA transcripts. The HTBI primer set served for first-round RT-PCR of the TCR CDR3. TCRdb reprocessed the multiplex PCR reads with MiXCR, giving one entry per CDR3 protein. The table has 700,000 or so distinct CDR3 sequences, around 17% seen once. The sample comprised blood. The receptors derive from a man younger than 30 with Graves' hyperthyroidism.

In this sample, this clonotype turned up a few times. This rearrangement joins TRBV7-9 to TRBJ1-4; D is unresolved. The V gene lost 2 bases and the J gene lost 10 bases, with 8 bases spanning the gap. The CDR3 extends over 12 amino acids. Per the germline V gene, CDR1 is SEHNR and CDR2 is FQNEAQ (reference sequence). CDR3 sequence reads: CASSLTSGKLFF. Here the CDR3 DNA reads TGTGCCAGCAGCTTAACTAGTGGAAAACTGTTTTTT.

The chain uses TRBV20-1 and TRBJ1-1; maybe TRBD1 (5 bases). V was trimmed by 4 bases and J by 6 bases, leaving 18 bases between them. Germline-derived CDR1 and CDR2 are DFQATT and SNEGSKA (reference sequence). The CDR3 has 14 amino acids. Written as DNA, the CDR3 is TGCAGTGCTAACCAAGTGGGGGAAGGCGCTGAAGCTTTCTTT. Translation: CSANQVGEGAEAFF.

CDR3 residues: CASSIGGVEQFF. CDR3 sequence (DNA): TGTGCCAGTAGTATAGGAGGGGTTGAGCAGTTCTTC. The rearrangement joins TRBV19 to TRBJ2-1, with D possibly being TRBD1 or TRBD2 (5 bases each). Trimming cost V 1 base and J 9 bases, with 7 bases left between them. There are 12 residues in the CDR3. CDR1 and CDR2 (germline): LNHDA, SQIVND (reference sequence). The complete variable domain, with remaining parts taken from reference TRBV19 and TRBJ2-1, reads DGGITQSPKYLFRKEGQNVTLSCEQNLNHDAMYWYRQDPGQGLRLIYYSQIVNDFQKGDIAEGYSVSREKKESFPLTVTSAQKNPTAFYLCASSIGGVEQFFGPGTRLTVL.

This clonotype has a count of ten or more. The V call is TRBV12-3 or TRBV12-4, the J call TRBJ1-2; TRBD1 matches 7 bases. J gave up 4 bases and V 4 bases, and 3 bases lay outside the gene matches. The CDR3 runs to 13 residues. The CDR3, as DNA: TGTGCCAGCAGTTCGGGACAGATCTATGGCTACACCTTC. It specifies CASSSGQIYGYTF.

The V gene is TRBV6-5, the J gene TRBJ2-1; 10 positions agree with TRBD2. With 0 bases clipped from V and 0 bases from J, the junction kept 14 bases outside the gene matches. The CDR3 contains 21 residues. The germline CDR1 and CDR2 sequences are MNHEY and SVGAGI. Written as DNA, the CDR3 is TGTGCCAGCAGTTACTCTAGGACGCTAGCGGGAGTAAGTAGCTCCTACAATGAGCAGTTCTTC. Translating it yields CASSYSRTLAGVSSSYNEQFF.

The chain has TRBV28 and TRBJ2-7; 10 bases fit TRBD1. There are 15 residues in the CDR3. Germline CDR1 reads MDHEN; CDR2 reads SYDVKM. Trimming at V came to 7 bases and at J to 2 bases, leaving 8 bases not matched to a gene. The chain's CDR3 is CASTRPGQGTYEQYF. In DNA form, the CDR3 reads TGTGCCAGCACCCGACCGGGACAGGGGACCTACGAGCAGTACTTC.

The table lists this clonotype with a few counts. This chain connects TRBV2 to TRBJ2-1, with a tentative D call TRBD2 (7 bases). CDR3 size: 13 residues. Germline loops: CDR1 SNHLY, CDR2 FYNNEI. Trimming pared 8 bases from V and 9 bases from J, leaving 17 bases between. The CDR3 region is CASEGGGRGEQFF. The CDR3 DNA reads TGTGCCAGCGAGGGAGGGGGGCGGGGTGAGCAGTTCTTC.

The sample holds a few counts of this clonotype. The gene calls are TRBV5-1 and TRBJ2-1; 11 positions agree with TRBD2. The germline V gene encodes CDR1 SGHRS and CDR2 YFSETQ. V lost 7 bases, J lost 3 bases, and 15 bases stayed unmatched. CDR3 length equals 18 residues. CDR3 amino acids: CASGAGSGRVKDYNEQFF. The DNA for the CDR3 is TGCGCCAGCGGGGCAGGTAGCGGGAGGGTTAAAGACTACAATGAGCAGTTCTTC.

This clonotype was counted many times. Here the CDR3 DNA reads TGTGCCAGCAGTTACGGGGAAGACGAGCAGTACTTC. Amino acids: CASSYGEDEQYF. V gene TRBV6-2 or TRBV6-3 combines with J gene TRBJ2-7; D unclear. The CDR3 loop spans 12 amino acids. Germline CDR1 MNHEY, CDR2 SVGEGT. Trimming cost V 2 bases and J 5 bases, with 7 bases left between them.

The chain employs TRBV29-1 and TRBJ2-3; D remains unclear. V was pared by 4 bases and J by 6 bases, with 11 bases between. The CDR3 runs to 12 residues. CDR1 SQVTM and CDR2 ANQGSEA come from the germline V gene. DNA of the CDR3: TGCAGCGTTGGTCCGAAGAGGGATACGCAGTATTTT. Amino acid sequence: CSVGPKRDTQYF.

This clonotype has at least ten counts. This rearrangement joins TRBV6-5 to TRBJ1-2; 7 bases map to TRBD1. The CDR3 covers 14 residues. Germline V gene data show CDR1 as MNHEY and CDR2 as SVGAGI. V lost 0 bases and J lost 8; bases outside the gene matches: 6. CDR3 loop: CASSYSPGQRGYTF. Here the CDR3 DNA reads TGTGCCAGCAGTTACTCCCCGGGACAGAGGGGCTACACCTTC.

There are a few counts of this clonotype. V usage is TRBV9 and J usage is TRBJ2-2; D gene unclear. This CDR3 spans 13 amino acids. Trimming took off 0 bases at V and 6 bases at J, with 6 bases between the two ends. Germline CDR1 and CDR2: SGDLS and YYNGEE. This CDR3 is CASSVEAPGELFF. DNA for the CDR3: TGTGCCAGCAGCGTAGAAGCCCCCGGGGAGCTGTTTTTT.

The chain joins TRBV20-1 to TRBJ1-5, with a tentative D call TRBD1 (5 bases). From germline, CDR1 is DFQATT and CDR2 SNEGSKA (reference sequence). This CDR3 has 16 amino acids. Deletions cut 0 bases from V and 9 bases from J, with 21 bases between. CDR3 protein: CSARDRRDPRSAPQHF. The CDR3, as DNA: TGCAGTGCTAGAGATAGGCGGGACCCACGATCCGCGCCCCAGCATTTT.

The table lists this clonotype with many counts. The chain links TRBV6-1 to TRBJ2-7; 9 bases are shared with TRBD1. This CDR3 region has 15 residues. V gave up 7 bases and J gave up 5 bases; unmatched junction bases: 12. CDR1 is MNHNS, CDR2 SASEGT, per germline. CDR3: CASMWLGTGSDEQYF. CDR3 in DNA: TGTGCCAGCATGTGGCTCGGGACAGGGTCCGACGAGCAGTACTTC.